One and the same sample provided the 29 T cell receptor beta chains below, sequenced in a study of STAT5B mutations in CD4+ large granular lymphocyte leukemia (dated by TCRdb to between 2021 and 2024). The library came from the immunoSEQ multiplex PCR assay. The source is immuneACCESS, and TCRdb retained only in-frame sequences with V and J called. Part of the clones is not carried over; for the studies checked, unresolved V genes explain less than half of this, and the remainder is unexplained. Recorded for this sample are some 23,000 clones; roughly 83% of them occurred a single time. The leading ten clones occupy 0.4% to 0.45% of the sample. The specimen sequenced was CD4+ T cells from blood buffy coats. The receptors were sampled from a human donor in good health.

This clone was observed once. The rearrangement links TRBV5-4 to TRBJ2-1; the match to TRBD2 covers 7 bases. The CDR3 length is 13 residues. V lost 2 bases and J lost 7; bases outside the gene matches: 3. Germline assignment: CDR1 SGHNT and CDR2 YYREEE (reference sequence). DNA of the CDR3: TGTGCCAGCAGCTTTGGGGGGGGGAATGAGCAGTTCTTC. As protein: CASSFGGGNEQFF.

A few counts support this clone. V and J are TRBV10-3 and TRBJ1-5; unclear D gene. The CDR3 sequence is 16 residues long. Trimming took 0 bases from V and 3 from J, leaving 12 bases between them. Germline V gives CDR1 ENHRY, CDR2 SYGVKD. The CDR3 nucleotides read TGTGCCATCAGTGAGTCGGGAAGTGGGAACAATCAGCCCCAGCATTTT. This gives the protein CAISESGSGNNQPQHF.

This sequence joins TRBV11-3 and TRBJ1-1; 12 bases fit TRBD1. The CDR3 spans 17 residues. The germline V gene encodes CDR1 SGHNT and CDR2 YENEEA. J gave up 4 bases and V 1 base, and 7 bases lay outside the gene matches. In nucleotides, the CDR3 is TGTGCCAGCAGCTTAGGGGACAGGGGGCAGTCCACCACTGAAGCTTTCTTT. This codes for CASSLGDRGQSTTEAFF.

This chain links TRBV18 with TRBJ2-1; weak D call: TRBD1 (6 bases). The CDR3 is 17 residues long. Trimming pared 3 bases from V and 6 bases from J, leaving 21 bases between. Germline lookup yields CDR1 KGHSH and CDR2 LQKENI. The CDR3: CASSPLQQGPRINEQFF. The CDR3 nucleotides are TGTGCCAGCTCACCCCTACAACAGGGTCCCAGAATCAATGAGCAGTTCTTC.

This chain joins TRBV29-1 and TRBJ2-5; D remains ambiguous. The CDR3 is made up of 12 amino acids. The germline V gene encodes CDR1 SQVTM and CDR2 ANQGSEA. V was clipped by 7 bases and J by 0 bases, with 9 bases between them. The CDR3 coding sequence is TGCAGCGCGACGGTAAACCAAGAGACCCAGTACTTC. Translating it yields CSATVNQETQYF.

The chain couples TRBV18 to TRBJ2-3, with D unclear. The germline gives CDR1 KGHSH, CDR2 LQKENI. The CDR3 extends over 13 amino acids. Trimming cost V 3 bases and J 3 bases, with 7 bases left between them. CDR3 DNA sequence: TGTGCCAGCTCACCTGACCTTACAGATACGCAGTATTTT. Translating gives CASSPDLTDTQYF.

This sequence joins TRBV6-1 and TRBJ2-2; D perhaps matches TRBD2 (6 bases). Trimming shortened V by 7 bases and J by 4 bases, and 16 bases separated the two germline ends. The CDR3 runs to 15 residues. The germline V gene encodes CDR1 MNHNS and CDR2 SASEGT. CDR3: CASTSEGRGTGELFF. The CDR3, as DNA: TGTGCCAGCACCTCGGAGGGCCGGGGCACCGGGGAGCTGTTTTTT.

This rearrangement joins TRBV7-2 to TRBJ2-7; TRBD1 aligns across 9 bases. V lost 6 bases, J lost 2 bases, and 5 bases stayed unmatched. Germline assignment: CDR1 SGHTA and CDR2 FQGNSA. The CDR3 loop spans 14 amino acids. The CDR3 loop is CASRTGQGPYEQYF. CDR3 bases: TGTGCCAGCAGGACGGGACAGGGTCCCTACGAGCAGTACTTC.

The chain combines TRBV10-2 with TRBJ1-1; D is undetermined. V was pared by 2 bases and J by 1 base, with 14 bases between. The CDR3 length is 16 residues. The germline V gene encodes CDR1 WSHSY and CDR2 SAAADI. CDR3 loop: CASSEMRWPQNTEAFF. The CDR3 DNA reads as TGCGCCAGCAGTGAGATGAGGTGGCCTCAGAACACTGAAGCTTTCTTT.

CDR3: CASSFGTFRDREEQFF. The CDR3 DNA follows: TGTGCCAGCAGCTTTGGAACCTTCAGGGACCGGGAGGAGCAGTTCTTC. This rearrangement joins TRBV5-4 to TRBJ2-1, with D possibly TRBD2 on 6 matching bases. Between the trimmed V and J ends, which lost 2 bases and 10 bases, there was a span of 22 bases. CDR1 and CDR2 from the germline V gene are SGHNT and YYREEE (reference sequence). This CDR3 comprises 16 residues. The whole variable domain, filled in from reference TRBV5-4 and TRBJ2-1, reads ETGVTQSPTHLIKTRGQQVTLRCSSQSGHNTVSWYQQALGQGPQFIFQYYREEENGRGNFPPRFSGLQFPNYSSELNVNALELDDSALYLCASSFGTFRDREEQFFGPGTRLTVL.

This clone was picked up a small number of times. V is TRBV10-3 and J is TRBJ1-5, with D perhaps TRBD1 (5 bases). V shed 10 bases and J shed 3 bases, with 13 bases lying between them. The CDR3 is 13 residues long. In germline, CDR1 is ENHRY, CDR2 SYGVKD. CDR3 amino acids: CATLKGPNQPQHF. CDR3 bases: TGTGCCACCTTAAAGGGGCCCAATCAGCCCCAGCATTTT.

This chain uses TRBV27 with TRBJ2-3; the D gene is possibly TRBD2 (5 bases). The CDR3 is 13 amino acids. The ends were cut back, 5 bases at V and 1 base at J, with 7 bases in the middle. Germline-derived CDR1 and CDR2 are MNHEY and SMNVEV (reference sequence). Here the CDR3 reads CASSTRGTDTQYF. CDR3 DNA: TGTGCCAGCAGTACTAGGGGCACAGATACGCAGTATTTT.

There are a few counts of this clone. This chain joins TRBV10-3 and TRBJ1-2; D is unclear. CDR3 length: 15 amino acids. With 2 bases removed from V and 8 bases from J, the gap between germline ends came to 18 bases. CDR1 is ENHRY, CDR2 SYGVKD, per germline. In DNA, the CDR3 is TGTGCCATCAGTGAGCAAATAAACAATATCGGGGGCTACACCTTC. It is translated as CAISEQINNIGGYTF.

The chain carries TRBV5-5 and TRBJ2-2, with D perhaps matching TRBD1 or TRBD2 (6 bases each). V was shortened by 3 bases and J by 4 bases, with 10 bases between the two germline ends. Germline CDR1 reads SGHKS; CDR2 reads YYEKEE (reference sequence). The CDR3 loop spans 14 amino acids. In DNA, the CDR3 is TGTGCCAGCAGCTCGGGGGCTCCCACCGGGGAGCTGTTTTTT. It yields the protein CASSSGAPTGELFF.

The chain carries TRBV10-1 and TRBJ2-7; 7 bases are shared with TRBD1. V lost 0 bases and J lost 5; bases outside the gene matches: 19. CDR1 is WNHNN and CDR2 is SYGVQD in the germline V gene (reference sequence). CDR3 length: 19 residues. CDR3 protein: CASSESKIVPGQKTHEQYF. For the CDR3, the DNA is TGCGCCAGCAGTGAGTCGAAGATTGTCCCGGGACAGAAGACCCACGAGCAGTACTTC.

The V and J genes are TRBV5-6 and TRBJ2-3; unclear D gene. This CDR3 region has 16 residues. In germline, CDR1 is SGHDT, CDR2 YYEEEE. V shed 0 bases and J shed 0 bases, with 11 bases lying between them. CDR3: CASSLETLPSTDTQYF. The CDR3 DNA sequence: TGTGCCAGCAGCTTGGAAACTCTACCTAGCACAGATACGCAGTATTTT.

The chain recombines TRBV7-8 with TRBJ2-7; no definite D call. Germline CDR1 SGHVS, CDR2 FQNEAQ. The CDR3 has 18 residues. Deletions cut 1 base from V and 4 bases from J, with 23 bases between. The CDR3, as DNA: TGTGCCAGCAGCTTAGTAGCAATCGGGCAGCCAGCCGTTTACGAGCAGTACTTC. As protein: CASSLVAIGQPAVYEQYF.

V gene TRBV9 combines with J gene TRBJ2-1, with TRBD2 identical over 13 bases. The CDR3 spans 15 residues. The V segment lost 0 bases and the J segment 6 bases; nucleotides outside the gene matches: 0. Germline V gene sequence: CDR1 SGDLS, CDR2 YYNGEE. DNA for the CDR3: TGTGCCAGCAGCGTAGGGACTAGCGGGAGCAATGAGCAGTTCTTC. Translation: CASSVGTSGSNEQFF. Filled out from reference TRBV9 and TRBJ2-1, the complete variable domain reads DSGVTQTPKHLITATGQRVTLRCSPRSGDLSVYWYQQSLDQGLQFLIQYYNGEERAKGNILERFSAQQFPDLHSELNLSSLELGDSALYFCASSVGTSGSNEQFFGPGTRLTVL.

The rearrangement links TRBV6-6 to TRBJ1-4; tentatively, D is TRBD1 (6 bases). The CDR3 loop spans 13 amino acids. Per germline, CDR1 MNHNY and CDR2 SVGAGI (reference sequence). Trimming removed 2 bases at V and 11 bases at J, with 12 bases between. Here the CDR3 reads CASSYLAGAKLFF. CDR3 coding DNA: TGTGCCAGCAGTTACCTTGCAGGGGCGAAACTGTTTTTT.

This chain connects TRBV30 to TRBJ1-3; D is possibly TRBD1 (5 bases). The CDR3 runs 18 residues. Germline V gene data show CDR1 as GTSNPN and CDR2 as SVGIG (reference sequence). The V end lost 1 base, the J end lost 2 bases, and 21 bases lay between the germline ends. The chain's CDR3 is CAWSGGTVWGRTGNTIYF. The CDR3 DNA reads TGTGCCTGGAGTGGGGGGACGGTGTGGGGGAGAACTGGAAACACCATATATTTT.

This rearrangement joins TRBV6-1 to TRBJ2-7; 12 bases align to TRBD2. V lost 6 bases and J lost 4; bases outside the gene matches: 4. The CDR3 length is 14 residues. CDR1 MNHNS and CDR2 SASEGT come from the germline V gene. The CDR3: CASRPGLAGYEQYF. The DNA of the CDR3 is TGTGCCAGCAGGCCGGGACTAGCGGGTTACGAGCAGTACTTC.

This clone was recorded a few times. The chain has TRBV11-2 and TRBJ1-1; 8 bases align to TRBD1. Germline CDR1 is SGHAT and CDR2 is FQNNGV. J gave up 4 bases and V 2 bases, and 0 bases lay outside the gene matches. The CDR3 is made up of 13 amino acids. The CDR3 loop is CASSLTGGTEAFF. CDR3 nucleotide sequence: TGTGCCAGCAGCTTAACAGGGGGCACTGAAGCTTTCTTT.

The chain uses TRBV19 and TRBJ2-1; 9 bases line up with TRBD2. The germline CDR1 and CDR2 sequences are LNHDA and SQIVND (reference sequence). With V trimmed by 2 bases and J by 6 bases, 8 bases remained unmatched. This CDR3 spans 16 amino acids. CDR3 sequence reads: CASSIIGGRAVNEQFF. The CDR3 DNA sequence: TGTGCCAGTAGTATAATCGGCGGGAGGGCCGTCAATGAGCAGTTCTTC.

The chain recombines TRBV11-3 with TRBJ2-7; 10 bases are a match to TRBD2. Looked up from germline, CDR1 is SGHNT and CDR2 is YENEEA. This CDR3 spans 20 amino acids. Trimming cost V 5 bases and J 1 base; bases outside gene matches: 20. CDR3 sequence (DNA): TGTGCCAGCAGCCGTAAGGGGGGCTACGGAAAGCGGGAGGGTTCCTACGAGCAGTACTTC. It yields the protein CASSRKGGYGKREGSYEQYF.

The chain employs TRBV7-9 and TRBJ2-3; no clear D. The germline V gene encodes CDR1 SEHNR and CDR2 FQNEAQ (reference sequence). Trimming pared 2 bases from V and 5 bases from J, leaving 8 bases between. CDR3 length: 13 residues. CDR3 protein: CASSLLERDTQYF. CDR3 bases: TGTGCCAGCAGCTTATTGGAGAGAGATACGCAGTATTTT.

This clone came up once. The genes are TRBV18 and TRBJ2-3; perhaps TRBD2 as D (5 bases). Deletions cut 3 bases from V and 1 base from J, with 11 bases between. Germline lookup yields CDR1 KGHSH and CDR2 LQKENI. The CDR3 runs to 15 residues. The CDR3 nucleotides read TGTGCCAGCTCACCGATGGACTCTCGCACAGATACGCAGTATTTT. It yields the protein CASSPMDSRTDTQYF. The full variable domain, its missing parts supplied by reference TRBV18 and TRBJ2-3, is NAGVMQNPRHLVRRRGQEARLRCSPMKGHSHVYWYRQLPEEGLKFMVYLQKENIIDESGMPKERFSAEFPKEGPSILRIQQVVRGDSAAYFCASSPMDSRTDTQYFGPGTRLTVL.

V is TRBV29-1 and J is TRBJ1-1; TRBD1 might be the D (5 bases). The CDR3 totals 13 residues. Germline-derived CDR1 and CDR2 are SQVTM and ANQGSEA. V gave up 3 bases and J gave up 4 bases, with 12 bases separating them. The CDR3 spells CSVELRAGTEAFF. DNA of the CDR3: TGCAGCGTTGAGCTCAGGGCGGGCACTGAAGCTTTCTTT.

This chain uses TRBV18 with TRBJ2-5, with 8 bases that match TRBD2. V shed 4 bases and J 4 bases; nucleotides not matched to a gene: 2. This CDR3 has 13 residues. Germline CDR1 KGHSH, CDR2 LQKENI. The CDR3, as DNA: TGTGCCAGCTCACTAGGGACTAGAGAGACCCAGTACTTC. Translated, it gives CASSLGTRETQYF.

This clone has just one count. The J gene is TRBJ2-1, the V gene TRBV5-6; no clear D. The length of the CDR3 is 11 residues. The V end was cut by 2 bases, the J end by 10 bases, with 7 bases between. CDR1 is SGHDT and CDR2 is YYEEEE in the germline V gene. The CDR3: CASSLDREQFF. The CDR3 coding sequence is TGTGCCAGCAGCTTAGACCGCGAGCAGTTCTTC. Complete variable domain (other parts from reference TRBV5-6 and TRBJ2-1): DAGVTQSPTHLIKTRGQQVTLRCSPKSGHDTVSWYQQALGQGPQFIFQYYEEEERQRGNFPDRFSGHQFPNYSSELNVNALLLGDSALYLCASSLDREQFFGPGTRLTVL.